A single sample gave rise to the 13 T cell receptor beta chains below, sequenced in a study of breast tumors, draining lymph nodes, adjacent tissues. TCRdb reprocessed the multiplex PCR reads with MiXCR, giving one entry per CDR3 protein. The repertoire has about 220,000 distinct CDR3 sequences, less than 35% of them found once; the top ten carry approximately 3.6%. Samples came from axillary lymph nodes draining the breast cancer. Sequencing was done on a sample of axillary lymph node tissue. The source of these receptors is a female donor with breast cancer. Some clones in this sample may be carry-over from other donors' samples.

This clonotype has ten or more counts. This chain joins TRBV10-3 and TRBJ2-5; D is perhaps TRBD1 or TRBD2 (6 bases each). Germline values: CDR1 ENHRY, CDR2 SYGVKD. Trimming stripped 10 bases from V and 5 bases from J, with 23 bases between. The CDR3 has 15 amino acids. CDR3: CATRGSGAMGETQYF. CDR3 sequence (DNA): TGTGCCACCCGGGGTTCGGGGGCGATGGGGGAGACCCAGTACTTC.

This clonotype was observed at least ten times. The genes are TRBV7-9 and TRBJ1-4; no reliable D call. The CDR3 spans 16 residues. V gave up 0 bases and J gave up 4 bases, with 12 bases separating them. Per the germline V gene, CDR1 is SEHNR and CDR2 is FQNEAQ (reference sequence). As DNA, the CDR3 is TGTGCCAGCAGCTTAGCGTGGAAGGGCCATAATGAAAAACTGTTTTTT. Its translation: CASSLAWKGHNEKLFF. Based on the CDR3 plus reference TRBV7-9 and TRBJ1-4, the full variable domain is DTGVSQNPRHKITKRGQNVTFRCDPISEHNRLYWYRQTLGQGPEFLTYFQNEAQLEKSRLLSDRFSAERPKGSFSTLEIQRTEQGDSAMYLCASSLAWKGHNEKLFFGSGTQLSVL.

This clonotype was seen only a few times. The rearrangement joins TRBV7-8 to TRBJ2-1; D gene ambiguous. This CDR3 has 14 residues. CDR1 is SGHVS, CDR2 FQNEAQ, per germline. Trimming left V 2 bases short and J 9 bases short, with 14 bases between. CDR3 amino acids: CASSLTRIAAEQFF. As DNA, the CDR3 is TGTGCCAGCAGCTTAACGAGGATCGCCGCTGAGCAGTTCTTC.

This clonotype was recorded many times. V usage is TRBV15 and J usage is TRBJ2-2; D unresolved. CDR1 and CDR2 from the germline V gene are LNHNV and YYDKDF (reference sequence). CDR3 size: 14 residues. Trimming pared 11 bases from V and 4 bases from J, leaving 17 bases between. The CDR3 sequence is CASRYKRLTGELFF. CDR3 nucleotides: TGTGCCTCAAGATATAAAAGGCTCACCGGGGAGCTGTTTTTT.

Note on this clonotype: The junction does not match germline at one end; this may be a read error. The CDR3 region has the DNA TGCAGTGCTAAAGGCCCGCTAGCCAAAAACATTCAGTGCTTC. Translating it yields CSAKGPLAKNIQCF. The chain uses TRBV20-1 and TRBJ2-4; possibly TRBD2 for D (5 bases). This CDR3 region has 14 residues. Germline loops: CDR1 DFQATT, CDR2 SNEGSKA (reference sequence).

The genes are TRBV10-1 and TRBJ2-7; 8 positions agree with TRBD2. Germline values: CDR1 WNHNN, CDR2 SYGVQD (reference sequence). The V gene end was trimmed by 0 bases and the J gene end by 0 bases; junction bases not matched to a gene: 1. This CDR3 spans 15 amino acids. DNA for the CDR3: TGCGCCAGCAGTGAGTCGGGACTAGTCTCCTACGAGCAGTACTTC. Translating gives CASSESGLVSYEQYF.

About this clonotype itself: This may stem from a read error, because a much larger clone lies one nucleotide away. This chain joins TRBV5-5 and TRBJ2-3; D gene uncertain. The CDR3 is 15 residues long. CDR1 SGHKS and CDR2 YYEKEE come from the germline V gene (reference sequence). CDR3 sequence (DNA): TGCGCCAGCAGCTTGGTAGAGACGAGTACAGATACGCAGTATTTT. Amino acid sequence: CASSLVETSTDTQYF.

This clonotype has ten or more counts. The genes are TRBV28 and TRBJ2-7; D is uncertain. This CDR3 is 16 amino acids long. Germline V gene lookup returns CDR1 MDHEN and CDR2 SYDVKM. V was pared by 4 bases and J by 2 bases, with 18 bases between. CDR3 nucleotide sequence: TGTGCCAGCAGTTCGCCCCCGCGAGGTCCTGCCTACGAGCAGTACTTC. Translation: CASSSPPRGPAYEQYF. Looking up the rest from reference TRBV28 and TRBJ2-7 gives the full variable domain: DVKVTQSSRYLVKRTGEKVFLECVQDMDHENMFWYRQDPGLGLRLIYFSYDVKMKEKGDIPEGYSVSREKKERFSLILESASTNQTSMYLCASSSPPRGPAYEQYFGPGTRLTVT.

This clonotype was seen repeatedly, ten times or more. The rearrangement links TRBV25-1 to TRBJ1-5; the match to TRBD1 covers 7 bases. The CDR3 is made up of 12 amino acids. Germline values: CDR1 MGHDK, CDR2 SYGVNS. After removal of 10 bases from V and 4 bases from J, the junction contained 4 bases not matched to a gene. CDR3 region: CATQGGNQPQHF. CDR3 bases: TGTGCCACCCAGGGGGGGAATCAGCCCCAGCATTTT.

The J gene is TRBJ1-2, the V gene TRBV24-1; 9 positions agree with TRBD1. The CDR3 sequence is 15 residues long. Germline CDR1 and CDR2: KGHDR and SFDVKD. V lost 5 bases to trimming and J lost 1 base; unmatched junction nucleotides: 4. The CDR3 protein is CATSAQGQGNYGYTF. CDR3 nucleotides: TGTGCCACCAGTGCTCAGGGACAGGGTAACTATGGCTACACCTTC.

This clonotype was detected many times. This chain links TRBV3-1 with TRBJ2-7; perhaps TRBD1 as D (6 bases). Germline assignment: CDR1 LGHDT and CDR2 YNNKEL (reference sequence). V was pared by 4 bases and J by 7 bases, with 14 bases between. The CDR3 totals 13 residues. The CDR3 region has the DNA TGTGCCAGCAGCCCGGACAGATTCCGGGAGCAGTACTTC. Protein: CASSPDRFREQYF.

V usage is TRBV20-1 and J usage is TRBJ2-6, with D possibly TRBD2 on 7 matching bases. Germline CDR1 and CDR2: DFQATT and SNEGSKA (reference sequence). CDR3 size: 15 residues. The V gene lost 6 bases and the J gene lost 4 bases, with 16 bases spanning the gap. For the CDR3, the DNA is TGCAGTGCCGGGGGGCGGGGAGCCGGGGCCAACGTCCTGACTTTC. The encoded protein is CSAGGRGAGANVLTF.

Concerning this clonotype itself: The CDR3 carries no conserved terminal phenylalanine or tryptophan, so it likely arises from a read error. The genes are TRBV10-3 and TRBJ1-6; 11 bases fit TRBD1. The CDR3 has 16 amino acids. Germline V lookup: CDR1 ENHRY, CDR2 SYGVKD. With 10 bases clipped from V and 0 bases from J, the junction kept 5 bases outside the gene matches. The CDR3 is CATGQGASSYNSPLHL. In nucleotides, the CDR3 is TGTGCCACTGGACAGGGGGCGAGCTCCTATAATTCACCCCTCCACCTT.